Below are 17 T cell receptor beta chains sequenced from a single sample in a study of PD-1 blockade in classical Hodgkin lymphoma. Every patient experienced relapse after autologous stem cell transplantation, and brentuximab vedotin exposure varied. The repertoire was sequenced with immunoSEQ multiplex PCR; TCRdb's copy has only in-frame clones and lacks some. The data show 90,000 to 100,000 clones, about 91% seen once. The sample here was peripheral blood mononuclear cells (PBMCs), taken before the second cycle of nivolumab. These receptors all stem from a human donor with classical Hodgkin lymphoma.

The rearrangement uses TRBV5-4 and TRBJ2-2, with 10 bases fitting TRBD2. The trim removed 0 bases at V and 3 bases at J, leaving 8 bases unmatched. CDR1 and CDR2 (germline): SGHNT, YYREEE (reference sequence). CDR3 size: 18 residues. The CDR3 bases are TGTGCCAGCAGCTTGGTCGCAGCGGGGGGGCCTGACACCGGGGAGCTGTTTTTT. This encodes CASSLVAAGGPDTGELFF.

V is TRBV7-3 and J is TRBJ2-1, with D perhaps assigned TRBD1 or TRBD2 (6 bases each). V was cut by 1 base and J by 7 bases, with 11 bases left in between. This CDR3 has 14 residues. CDR1 and CDR2 from the germline V gene are SGHTA and FQGTGA. CDR3 nucleotide sequence: TGTGCCAGCAGCTTAATGGGGGGCTATAATGAGCAGTTCTTC. Its translation is CASSLMGGYNEQFF.

This clone was recorded once. The genes are TRBV9 and TRBJ1-2; no clear D. The CDR3 sequence is 14 residues long. V shed 0 bases and J shed 8 bases, with 14 bases lying between them. Germline lookup yields CDR1 SGDLS and CDR2 YYNGEE. The CDR3 coding sequence is TGTGCCAGCAGCGTAGTAGGTTCCTCCGGCGGCTACACCTTC. Its translation is CASSVVGSSGGYTF.

J is TRBJ1-6 and V is TRBV15; no reliable D call. V shed 5 bases and J shed 4 bases, with 6 bases lying between them. The CDR3 is made up of 13 amino acids. In germline, CDR1 is LNHNV, CDR2 YYDKDF (reference sequence). The CDR3 DNA reads TGTGCCACCAGCCGGGATTATAATTCACCCCTCCACTTT. The encoded protein is CATSRDYNSPLHF.

This rearrangement joins TRBV30 to TRBJ2-1, with 10 bases identical to TRBD2. Germline assignment: CDR1 GTSNPN and CDR2 SVGIG (reference sequence). The CDR3 consists of 15 residues. Trimming took 3 bases from V and 8 from J; bases not matched to a gene: 10. DNA for the CDR3: TGTGCCTGGAGGGATCTAGCGGGAGTCTATGATGAGCAGTTCTTC. Its translation: CAWRDLAGVYDEQFF.

The chain joins TRBV5-6 to TRBJ1-1, with D tentatively TRBD1 (5 bases). The germline CDR1 and CDR2 sequences are SGHDT and YYEEEE. Trimming took off 4 bases at V and 7 bases at J, with 11 bases between the two ends. The CDR3 runs to 12 residues. Written as DNA, the CDR3 is TGTGCCAGCAGCGTCGCAACAGGTGAAGCTTTCTTT. Translated, it gives CASSVATGEAFF.

V gene TRBV27 combines with J gene TRBJ2-7, with D perhaps being TRBD1 or TRBD2 (6 bases each). Germline CDR1 reads MNHEY; CDR2 reads SMNVEV (reference sequence). Trimming removed 7 bases from V and 1 base from J, with 17 bases in between. The CDR3 has 15 residues. The CDR3: CASTPEGGQSYEQYF. The CDR3 coding sequence is TGTGCCAGCACCCCCGAGGGGGGCCAATCCTACGAGCAGTACTTC.

The genes are TRBV28 and TRBJ2-1, with D possibly being TRBD2 (5 bases). The CDR3 runs 12 residues. The V gene's germline CDR1 is MDHEN and CDR2 SYDVKM. Trimming cost V 8 bases and J 4 bases, with 9 bases left between them. The CDR3 protein is CASGRRYNEQFF. CDR3 in DNA: TGTGCCAGCGGGAGAAGGTACAATGAGCAGTTCTTC.

The chain carries TRBV5-6 and TRBJ1-5; weak D call: TRBD1 (5 bases). Germline V gene lookup returns CDR1 SGHDT and CDR2 YYEEEE. The CDR3 consists of 14 residues. V dropped 4 bases and J dropped 1 base, with 9 bases sitting between them. The CDR3 spells CASSPAGSNQPQHF. The CDR3 DNA sequence: TGTGCCAGCAGCCCCGCAGGGAGCAATCAGCCCCAGCATTTT. Full variable domain (rest looked up from reference TRBV5-6 and TRBJ1-5): DAGVTQSPTHLIKTRGQQVTLRCSPKSGHDTVSWYQQALGQGPQFIFQYYEEEERQRGNFPDRFSGHQFPNYSSELNVNALLLGDSALYLCASSPAGSNQPQHFGDGTRLSIL.

The chain is built from TRBV6-5 and TRBJ2-2; TRBD1 is a possible D gene (5 bases). This CDR3 is 16 amino acids long. V was cut by 1 base and J by 4 bases, with 13 bases left in between. Germline V gene lookup returns CDR1 MNHEY and CDR2 SVGAGI. CDR3 DNA: TGTGCCAGCAGTTACTGGCTTGTGGACACCACCGGGGAGCTGTTTTTT. It yields the protein CASSYWLVDTTGELFF.

This chain links TRBV27 with TRBJ1-2; D is unresolved. CDR1 is MNHEY and CDR2 is SMNVEV in the germline V gene (reference sequence). V was pared by 5 bases and J by 2 bases, with 9 bases between. This CDR3 is built from 13 residues. The chain's CDR3 is CASSPLMNYGYTF. DNA for the CDR3: TGTGCCAGCAGTCCCCTTATGAACTATGGCTACACCTTC.

The rearrangement uses TRBV25-1 and TRBJ2-1; TRBD2 agrees at 12 bases. V shed 1 base, J shed 4 bases, and the junction held 2 bases outside the gene matches. This CDR3 contains 16 residues. Germline lookup yields CDR1 MGHDK and CDR2 SYGVNS. In DNA form, the CDR3 reads TGTGCCAGCAGTGAATCCACTAGCGGGAGGTACAATGAGCAGTTCTTC. The encoded protein is CASSESTSGRYNEQFF.

The chain couples TRBV28 to TRBJ2-2, with 11 bases aligning to TRBD2. Germline values: CDR1 MDHEN, CDR2 SYDVKM. V lost 4 bases to trimming and J lost 9 bases; unmatched junction nucleotides: 13. The CDR3 extends over 17 amino acids. Here the CDR3 DNA reads TGTGCCAGCAGTTACGGAAGAATAGCGGGGGGGCCTCGGGAGCTGTTTTTT. Amino acids: CASSYGRIAGGPRELFF.

The rearrangement joins TRBV2 to TRBJ2-7, with a possible D match to TRBD1 (6 bases). Germline CDR1 and CDR2: SNHLY and FYNNEI. Trimming cost V 8 bases and J 0 bases, with 17 bases left between them. This CDR3 is built from 15 residues. This CDR3 is CASRPHQGFSYEQYF. CDR3 nucleotide sequence: TGTGCCAGCCGCCCCCACCAGGGGTTCTCCTACGAGCAGTACTTC.

V is TRBV6-1 and J is TRBJ1-4; the D gene is possibly TRBD1 (6 bases). Germline V gene sequence: CDR1 MNHNS, CDR2 SASEGT. The CDR3 extends over 15 amino acids. With 6 bases removed from V and 0 bases from J, the gap between germline ends came to 11 bases. This chain's CDR3 is CASSVTGPTNEKLFF. Written as DNA, the CDR3 is TGTGCCAGCAGCGTAACAGGGCCAACTAATGAAAAACTGTTTTTT.

This clone was detected only once. This sequence joins TRBV11-2 and TRBJ1-2; D possibly corresponds to TRBD1 (5 bases). The V gene's germline CDR1 is SGHAT and CDR2 FQNNGV. V gave up 1 base and J gave up 8 bases, with 26 bases separating them. CDR3 length: 18 amino acids. CDR3 DNA: TGTGCCAGCAGCTTAGTCGCCAGGGAAGGACGAGAGACGAGAGGCTACACCTTC. Its translation: CASSLVAREGRETRGYTF.

V is TRBV2 and J is TRBJ1-1; the match to TRBD1 covers 9 bases. With 6 bases clipped from V and 2 bases from J, the junction kept 7 bases outside the gene matches. The CDR3 length is 15 residues. CDR1 is SNHLY and CDR2 is FYNNEI in the germline V gene. In DNA, the CDR3 is TGTGCCAGCAGACCATCGACAGGGGGAAACACTGAAGCTTTCTTT. Translated: CASRPSTGGNTEAFF. The full variable domain, in which reference TRBV2 and TRBJ1-1 provide the parts outside the CDR3, is EPEVTQTPSHQVTQMGQEVILRCVPISNHLYFYWYRQILGQKVEFLVSFYNNEISEKSEIFDDQFSVERPDGSNFTLKIRSTKLEDSAMYFCASRPSTGGNTEAFFGQGTRLTVV.